Following are 8 T cell receptor beta chains from one sample sequenced in a study of vaccination and CD4 T cells after COVID-19. Their target antigens are unknown. Sequencing of cultured CD4+ T cell DNA used the Oncomine TCR Beta short-read assay. TCRdb passed the PCR reads through MiXCR, listing each CDR3 protein once. The data hold 20,000 to 25,000 distinct CDR3 sequences, with about 32% observed a single time. Time point here: late sampling 161 to 241 days after vaccination in three convalescent patients. Indicated treatment: roughly 10-day PBMC culture with coronavirus spike peptide pools or control peptides (ViraFEST assay). Sample: CD4+ T cells from blood, cultured in vitro, taken about 7 months after SARS-CoV-2 vaccination. The receptors were sampled from a human donor who had recovered from COVID-19.

This clonotype has more than one count but fewer than ten. The chain joins TRBV20-1 to TRBJ2-3; D call uncertain. The germline gives CDR1 DFQATT, CDR2 SNEGSKA (reference sequence). This CDR3 is 16 amino acids long. Trimming stripped 3 bases from V and 0 bases from J, with 16 bases between. CDR3 amino acids: CSARGGIASSTDTQYF. CDR3 nucleotide sequence: TGCAGTGCTAGGGGCGGTATAGCCTCTAGCACAGATACGCAGTATTTT.

The J gene is TRBJ2-7, the V gene TRBV7-2; 7 nucleotides agree with TRBD2. Germline CDR1 SGHTA, CDR2 FQGNSA. CDR3 length: 16 residues. The junction had 14 bases not matched to a gene; V was cut back by 6 bases and J by 3 bases. CDR3 DNA sequence: TGTGCCAGCAGGGCTCGGGCGGGCGGGAGTTTCTACGAGCAGTACTTC. This translates into CASRARAGGSFYEQYF. Supplemented by reference TRBV7-2 and TRBJ2-7, the full variable domain reads GAGVSQSPSNKVTEKGKDVELRCDPISGHTALYWYRQSLGQGLEFLIYFQGNSAPDKSGLPSDRFSAERTGGSVSTLTIQRTQQEDSAVYLCASRARAGGSFYEQYFGPGTRLTVT.

The rearrangement uses TRBV7-9 and TRBJ2-7; no definite D call. Trimming removed 3 bases at V and 3 bases at J, with 3 bases between. The germline CDR1 and CDR2 sequences are SEHNR and FQNEAQ (reference sequence). The CDR3 has 11 amino acids. In nucleotides, the CDR3 is TGTGCCAGCAGCTTGAACTACGAGCAGTACTTC. The encoded protein is CASSLNYEQYF.

This clonotype has more than one count but fewer than ten. The chain joins TRBV28 to TRBJ2-7; D possibly corresponds to TRBD1 (6 bases). The length of the CDR3 is 14 residues. Trimming removed 5 bases at V and 1 base at J, with 12 bases between. From germline, CDR1 is MDHEN and CDR2 SYDVKM. The CDR3 coding sequence is TGTGCCAGCAGTGTCAGGGGTGGGTCCTACGAGCAGTACTTC. Amino acids: CASSVRGGSYEQYF.

The V call is TRBV7-6, the J call TRBJ2-7; TRBD2 aligns across 7 bases. V shed 6 bases and J 1 base; nucleotides not matched to a gene: 3. The CDR3 has 13 amino acids. Germline V gives CDR1 SGHVS, CDR2 FNYEAQ. This CDR3 is CASRGTMSYEQYF. CDR3 nucleotide sequence: TGTGCCAGCAGGGGGACTATGTCCTACGAGCAGTACTTC.

V and J are TRBV7-2 and TRBJ2-5; D is uncertain. The germline V and J ends were trimmed by 5 bases and 5 bases, with 12 bases remaining between them. This CDR3 is built from 13 residues. Germline V gene data show CDR1 as SGHTA and CDR2 as FQGNSA. The CDR3 sequence is CASSEQNGETQYF. The DNA of the CDR3 is TGTGCCAGCAGCGAACAAAACGGGGAGACCCAGTACTTC.

The V and J genes are TRBV6-5 and TRBJ1-2, with D maybe TRBD1 (5 bases). This CDR3 spans 12 amino acids. Germline V gives CDR1 MNHEY, CDR2 SVGAGI. The V gene lost 2 bases and the J gene lost 8 bases, with 9 bases spanning the gap. DNA for the CDR3: TGTGCCAGCAGTTACGGGGGTCACGGCTACACCTTC. Residues: CASSYGGHGYTF.

J is TRBJ2-3 and V is TRBV28; D might be TRBD1 or TRBD2, each matching 5 bases. Trimming removed 9 bases from V and 4 bases from J, with 11 bases in between. This CDR3 has 12 amino acids. Germline loops: CDR1 MDHEN, CDR2 SYDVKM. CDR3 DNA: TGTGCCAGTCGGGGCACCCCAGATACGCAGTATTTT. It specifies CASRGTPDTQYF.